This T cell receptor beta chain derives from a study of PD-1 blockade in classical Hodgkin lymphoma. Study-level results: By cycle point C4D1, TCR diversity had risen significantly in CD4+ cells (but not CD8+ cells). Reports described newly diagnosed patients as having lower baseline TCR diversity than healthy donors.

As for time point: cycle 4 day 1 (C4D1), after six to seven weeks of nivolumab. Every patient relapsed after autologous stem cell transplantation, and brentuximab vedotin exposure varied. Remarks on this clone: Its matching antigen is unknown.

Germline V gene data show CDR1 as MNHEY and CDR2 as SMNVEV (reference sequence). V dropped 7 bases and J dropped 3 bases, with 17 bases sitting between them. The CDR3 sequence is 15 residues long. TCRdb's table, derived via immunoSEQ multiplex PCR, lists solely in-frame clones and lacks some. This sample has roughly 100,000 clones, with 85% to 95% found just once. The chain joins TRBV27 to TRBJ2-3; perhaps TRBD2 as D (6 bases). The sample here was peripheral blood mononuclear cells (PBMCs), taken before the fourth cycle of nivolumab. The TCR was taken from a human donor with classical Hodgkin lymphoma. The CDR3 DNA reads as TGTGCCAGCAAAAGGGACTTTAAAGGGACAGATACGCAGTATTTT. It encodes CASKRDFKGTDTQYF.